This section outlines one TCR beta chain sequence together with its context. Its antigen has not been determined. No much larger clone exists at a distance of one base, and base qualities are not known. These data belong to a study of T cells in Graves' hyperthyroidism and ophthalmopathy (dated by TCRdb to 2018 to 2020). Concerning the study at large: Peripheral blood was collected at initial diagnosis, before any treatment. In roughly six Graves' hyperthyroidism patients, the study also compared T-cell repertoires from thyroid tissue with T-cell repertoires from blood. The roughly 100 discovery patients were randomly divided into training and test sets at a 7:3 ratio. Prospective prediction of ophthalmopathy was tested in an independent validation cohort of 18 to 20 hyperthyroidism patients and roughly 16 patients who later progressed to ophthalmopathy. To identify TCR V-J signatures that set the groups apart, the researchers used a discovery cohort of 90 to 100 patients, made up of under 45 with Graves' ophthalmopathy and around 58 with stable Graves' hyperthyroidism. Once sampling was done, hyperthyroidism patients were given methimazole at a starting dose of 30 mg daily, whereas ophthalmopathy patients were given high-dose intravenous methylprednisolone. According to the paper, TCR Vbeta CDR3 sequencing was carried out on approximately 140 peripheral blood samples, which came from 40 to 45 ophthalmopathy, under 85 hyperthyroidism and approximately 17 progressor patients.

The CDR3 contains 13 residues, cysteine and phenylalanine counted. CDR3 DNA only is kept here, 39 bases in frame from base 1. The germline V gene yields SQVTM for CDR1 and ANQGSEA for CDR2. V lost 5 bases and J lost 3 bases, and the count of bases not matched to a germline gene is 3. General study outcomes and caveats: In validation, the model predicted progression to ophthalmopathy with about 71% sensitivity and around 72% specificity, a median of about 6 months before onset. Most expanded thyroid clonotypes (frequency above 0.001) were also found in blood, which suggests that blood repertoires may mirror thyroid immune responses. Ophthalmopathy was separated from stable hyperthyroidism by a 13 V-J signature model, with approximately 86% sensitivity and approximately 81% specificity obtained in cross-validation and 80%/75% obtained in testing. No statistical method was used to set the sample size in advance, and investigators knew the group allocation.

The TCR beta CDR3 regions were amplified from the RNA transcripts. For the first round of RT-PCR on the TCR CDR3, the HTBI primer set was used together with the Qiagen OneStep RT-PCR kit. Libraries were constructed in a second round of multiplex PCR, after which size selection and purification were performed. Libraries were sequenced paired-end with 100 bp reads on an Illumina HiSeq2000. Turning to the authors' computational methods: SOAPnuke was used to process the raw data, removing reads that contained adapters or uncalled bases, had a mean Phred below 15, or lacked an exact match to the constant primer or identifier. COPE v1.2.5 was used to merge high-quality paired reads, and clonotypes were defined as unique nucleotide sequences. MiTCR v1.1 was used to align the clonotypes against IMGT TRBV, TRBD and TRBJ reference segments. Only V-J combinations with frequency above 0.0001, covering approximately 99% of repertoires, were analysed. A TCS score was defined as the ratio between F50 (clonal expansion) and ExV (chaos), using BLOSUM62-based TCRdist between CDR3 peptides within each V-J. Welch's t-statistics and random forest reduced around 510 V-J features to 13, which were used in a naive Bayes classifier (R e1071). In TCRdb, the public reads were trimmed at Q25 with fastp and aligned with MiXCR, with productive beta chains retained. Duplicate CDR3 protein sequences are folded into a single record with the most common DNA and genes. The authors' filters were not applied to this entry. A total of 350,000 to 400,000 distinct CDR3 sequences appear in this sample, 14% to 15% of them only once. The biggest ten clones account for approximately 29% of the sample.

Stable Graves' hyperthyroidism was defined as no progression to ophthalmopathy during 18 months of follow-up. Hyperthyroidism patients were newly diagnosed, had a disease duration of under 2 months, and were aged 18 to 65 years. Any patient with an uncontrolled infection, another autoimmune disease, pregnancy or lactation was excluded. Clinical symptoms, serum thyroxine and TRAb, thyroid ultrasound, and orbital computed tomography formed the basis for the diagnoses. Ficoll-Paque density gradient centrifugation was used to isolate PBMCs from 10 ml of fresh peripheral blood. Total RNA was extracted with Trizol reagent, and quality was checked on an Agilent 2100 Bioanalyzer.

The chain is encoded by TRBV29-1 joined to TRBJ2-2, with 7 bases in between that match TRBD2. Sequences were obtained from blood. This TCR was recovered from a woman aged 30 to 39 with Graves' hyperthyroidism. At the DNA level, the sequence is TGCAGCGTTTCTAGCGGATACACCGGGGAGCTGTTTTTT. Its translation reads: CSVSSGYTGELFF.